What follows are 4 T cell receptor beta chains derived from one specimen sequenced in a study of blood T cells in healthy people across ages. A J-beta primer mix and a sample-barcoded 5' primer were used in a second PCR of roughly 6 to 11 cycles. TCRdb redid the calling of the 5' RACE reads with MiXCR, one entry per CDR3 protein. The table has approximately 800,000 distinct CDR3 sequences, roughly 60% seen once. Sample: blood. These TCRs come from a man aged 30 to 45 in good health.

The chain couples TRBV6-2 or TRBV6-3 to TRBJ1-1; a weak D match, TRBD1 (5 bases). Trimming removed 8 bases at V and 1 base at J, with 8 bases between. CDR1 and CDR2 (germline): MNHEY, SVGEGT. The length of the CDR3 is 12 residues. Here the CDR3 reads CASVGENTEAFF. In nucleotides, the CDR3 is TGTGCCAGCGTAGGGGAGAACACTGAAGCTTTCTTT.

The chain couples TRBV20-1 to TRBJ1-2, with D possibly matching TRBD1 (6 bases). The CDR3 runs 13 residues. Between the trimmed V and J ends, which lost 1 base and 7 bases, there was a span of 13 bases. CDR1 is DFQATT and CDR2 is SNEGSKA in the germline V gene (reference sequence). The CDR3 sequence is CSARGATGGGYTF. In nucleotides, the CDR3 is TGCAGTGCTAGAGGGGCGACAGGCGGTGGCTACACCTTC.

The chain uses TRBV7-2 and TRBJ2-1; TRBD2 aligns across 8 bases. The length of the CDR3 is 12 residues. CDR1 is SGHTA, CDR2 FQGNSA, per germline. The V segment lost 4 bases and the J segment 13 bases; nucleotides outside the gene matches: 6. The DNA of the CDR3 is TGTGCCAGCAGCTCCTCGGGGGGGAGCCAGTTCTTC. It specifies CASSSSGGSQFF.

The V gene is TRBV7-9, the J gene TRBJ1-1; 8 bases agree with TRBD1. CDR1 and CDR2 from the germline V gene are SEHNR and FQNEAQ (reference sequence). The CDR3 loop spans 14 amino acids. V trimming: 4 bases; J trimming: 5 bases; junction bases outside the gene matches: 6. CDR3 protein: CASSSTGVWTEAFF. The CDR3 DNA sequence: TGTGCCAGCAGCTCGACAGGGGTGTGGACTGAAGCTTTCTTT.